The 2 T cell receptor beta chains below were found in one sample sequenced in a study of blood T cell repertoires in COVID-19. Repertoires were generated with immunoSEQ multiplex PCR, while TCRdb's copy carries only in-frame clones and drops some. The data hold more than 200,000 clones, with approximately 86% observed a single time. The source material was peripheral blood. The origin of the receptors is a man aged 30-40 years with active or convalescent COVID-19.

This chain connects TRBV7-9 to TRBJ2-2, with D unresolved. CDR1 and CDR2 (germline): SEHNR, FQNEAQ (reference sequence). The CDR3 contains 14 residues. V was cut by 7 bases and J by 0 bases, with 9 bases left in between. In nucleotides, the CDR3 is TGTGCCAGCACCAACCCAACGAACACCGGGGAGCTGTTTTTT. Translation gives CASTNPTNTGELFF.

V gene TRBV5-6 combines with J gene TRBJ2-5; no definite D call. The V gene lost 2 bases and the J gene lost 1 base, with 6 bases spanning the gap. This CDR3 is 13 amino acids long. Germline CDR1 SGHDT, CDR2 YYEEEE. The CDR3 nucleotides read TGTGCCAGCAGCTTCCAGTCCCAAGAGACCCAGTACTTC. Encoded protein: CASSFQSQETQYF.